This T cell receptor (beta chain) derives from a study of blood T cell repertoires in COVID-19. Looking at the study overall: Acute and convalescent COVID-19 samples came from the United States, Italy and Spain. T cells, B-cell-depleted T cells, or PBMCs provided the cDNA or gDNA that served as material.

Data came from immunoSEQ multiplex PCR; TCRdb stores just in-frame clones and leaves some out. The repertoire holds tens of thousands of clones, with 70% to 90% as singletons. The CDR3 spans 13 residues. CDR1 SGHRS and CDR2 YFSETQ come from the germline V gene. The V end lost 3 bases, the J end lost 8 bases, and 14 bases lay between the germline ends. The cohort comprised adults aged roughly 18 to 90 years residing in 20 to 30 US areas. This sequence originates from a woman aged 40 to 50 with acute COVID-19. The rearrangement joins TRBV5-1 to TRBJ1-2; D not resolved. Specimen: PBMCs or T cells enriched from blood (not recorded which). CDR3 protein: CASSSRFIEGYTF. The CDR3 DNA reads as TGCGCCAGCAGCTCCAGGTTTATCGAAGGCTACACCTTC.